Detailed here is one T cell receptor (beta chain). Antigen: not known. In the study's own analysis: For the immunoSEQ data, sequences were junction-only without quality scores, so filtering differed. Here immunoSEQ multiplex PCR was the method, and the copy in TCRdb shows in-frame clones only, minus some. V and J calls and clone size are as listed in that table; D and trimming were resolved from the DNA. The sample lists 2 million to 2.5 million clones, 90% to 97% occurring once. The data originate from a study of shared clonotypes between healthy human individuals. Study-level information: Used for every donor were three CD4 naive, three CD4 memory, two CD8 naive and one CD8 memory plate. Overall study results and limits: Rarefaction gave evidence that sorted-subset sequencing remained incomplete despite large depth. Among the subsets, naive ones generally showed larger estimated richness than memory ones.

This clonotype originated in a man aged 18 to 29 in good health. Sequencing input: naive CD4+ T cells sorted from blood. Regarding subset: CD45RA+ positively selected.

CDR3 bases: TGCGCCACCAGTGGGGGAGTACCCTGGAATGAGCAGTTCTTC. This gives the protein CATSGGVPWNEQFF. The chain employs TRBV4-1 and TRBJ2-1, with D possibly called TRBD1 or TRBD2 (5 bases each). Germline CDR1 MGHRA, CDR2 YSYEKL. V was cut by 10 bases and J by 7 bases, with 20 bases left in between. CDR3 length: 14 amino acids.